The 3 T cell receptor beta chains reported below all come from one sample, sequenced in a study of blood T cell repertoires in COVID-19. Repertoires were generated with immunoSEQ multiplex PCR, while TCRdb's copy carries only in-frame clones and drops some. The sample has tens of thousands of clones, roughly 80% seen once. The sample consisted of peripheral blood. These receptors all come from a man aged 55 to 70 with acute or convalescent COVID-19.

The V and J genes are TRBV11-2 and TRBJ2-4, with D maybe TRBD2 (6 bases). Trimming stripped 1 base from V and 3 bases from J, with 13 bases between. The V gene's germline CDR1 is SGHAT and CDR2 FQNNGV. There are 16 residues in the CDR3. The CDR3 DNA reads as TGTGCCAGCAGCTTAGGCGGCGGGGCAGACAAAAACATTCAGTACTTC. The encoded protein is CASSLGGGADKNIQYF.

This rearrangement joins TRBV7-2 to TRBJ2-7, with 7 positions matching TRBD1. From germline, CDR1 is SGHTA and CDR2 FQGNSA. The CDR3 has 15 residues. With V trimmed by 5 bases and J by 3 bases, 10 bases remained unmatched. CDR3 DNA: TGTGCCAGCAGCGCGACAGGGACGGAGTACTACGAGCAGTACTTC. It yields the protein CASSATGTEYYEQYF. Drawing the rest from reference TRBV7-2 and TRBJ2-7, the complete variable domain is GAGVSQSPSNKVTEKGKDVELRCDPISGHTALYWYRQSLGQGLEFLIYFQGNSAPDKSGLPSDRFSAERTGGSVSTLTIQRTQQEDSAVYLCASSATGTEYYEQYFGPGTRLTVT.

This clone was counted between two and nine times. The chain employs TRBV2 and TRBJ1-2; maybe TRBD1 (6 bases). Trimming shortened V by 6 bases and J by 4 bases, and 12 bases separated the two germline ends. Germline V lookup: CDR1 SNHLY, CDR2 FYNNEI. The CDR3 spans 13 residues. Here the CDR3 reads CASRYRDLYGYTF. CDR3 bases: TGTGCCAGCAGATACAGGGACCTCTATGGCTACACCTTC.